A single sample gave rise to the 28 T cell receptor beta chains below, sequenced in a study of blood T cell repertoires in COVID-19. Sequenced by immunoSEQ multiplex PCR; TCRdb stores in-frame clones only, minus some. The data show tens of thousands of clones, under 80% seen once. The sample comprised peripheral blood. The receptors originated from a human donor in a cohort sampled during active COVID-19.

The chain couples TRBV4-3 to TRBJ1-2, with D tentatively TRBD1 (5 bases). The CDR3 consists of 15 residues. Trimming cost V 0 bases and J 5 bases, with 13 bases left between them. Looked up from germline, CDR1 is LGHNA and CDR2 is YSLEER. The CDR3 DNA is TGCGCCAGCAGCCAAGATACCGGACAACTGTATGGCTACACCTTC. Translated, it gives CASSQDTGQLYGYTF.

This clone has a handful of counts. The V gene is TRBV18, the J gene TRBJ1-6; the D is unclear. Germline V gives CDR1 KGHSH, CDR2 LQKENI. Trimming removed 2 bases from V and 8 bases from J, with 13 bases in between. The CDR3 consists of 15 residues. This CDR3 reads CASSPEWGGDSPLHF. CDR3 in DNA: TGTGCCAGCTCACCAGAATGGGGAGGTGATTCACCCCTCCACTTT.

The chain is built from TRBV7-6 and TRBJ2-7; 8 bases agree with TRBD2. V shed 2 bases and J 0 bases; nucleotides not matched to a gene: 3. CDR1 and CDR2 from the germline V gene are SGHVS and FNYEAQ. The CDR3 runs 15 residues. The CDR3, as DNA: TGTGCCAGCAGCTTAACGGGGGGGAGCTCCTACGAGCAGTACTTC. This codes for CASSLTGGSSYEQYF.

The chain joins TRBV7-9 to TRBJ2-7, with D perhaps matching TRBD2 (6 bases). V shed 1 base and J shed 0 bases, with 10 bases lying between them. This CDR3 spans 15 amino acids. Per germline, CDR1 SEHNR and CDR2 FQNEAQ (reference sequence). The CDR3 sequence is CASSLVGGASYEQYF. The CDR3 nucleotides are TGTGCCAGCAGCTTAGTAGGAGGGGCCTCCTACGAGCAGTACTTC. Variable domain in full (rest from reference TRBV7-9 and TRBJ2-7): DTGVSQNPRHKITKRGQNVTFRCDPISEHNRLYWYRQTLGQGPEFLTYFQNEAQLEKSRLLSDRFSAERPKGSFSTLEIQRTEQGDSAMYLCASSLVGGASYEQYFGPGTRLTVT.

The chain joins TRBV9 to TRBJ1-4, with 9 bases aligning to TRBD1. Per the germline V gene, CDR1 is SGDLS and CDR2 is YYNGEE. The CDR3 totals 17 residues. Trimming cost V 3 bases and J 0 bases; bases outside gene matches: 6. The CDR3 DNA follows: TGTGCCAGCAGCGCACAGGGGGCAACTGCAACTAATGAAAAACTGTTTTTT. Amino acid sequence: CASSAQGATATNEKLFF.

V gene TRBV28 combines with J gene TRBJ2-7; TRBD1 matches at 7 bases. The trim removed 6 bases at V and 1 base at J, leaving 0 bases unmatched. The CDR3 spans 12 residues. Germline-derived CDR1 and CDR2 are MDHEN and SYDVKM. CDR3: CASRQGSYEQYF. Here the CDR3 DNA reads TGTGCCAGCAGACAGGGGTCCTACGAGCAGTACTTC. Full variable domain (rest looked up from reference TRBV28 and TRBJ2-7): DVKVTQSSRYLVKRTGEKVFLECVQDMDHENMFWYRQDPGLGLRLIYFSYDVKMKEKGDIPEGYSVSREKKERFSLILESASTNQTSMYLCASRQGSYEQYFGPGTRLTVT.

The chain employs TRBV5-1 and TRBJ2-5; 11 positions match TRBD2. The germline gives CDR1 SGHRS, CDR2 YFSETQ. The CDR3 covers 15 residues. V lost 2 bases and J lost 3; bases outside the gene matches: 3. DNA for the CDR3: TGCGCCAGCAGCTTCTCACTAGCGGGGGAAGAGACCCAGTACTTC. It specifies CASSFSLAGEETQYF.

The V call is TRBV4-1, the J call TRBJ1-1; possible D gene TRBD1, 5 bases. V lost 2 bases to trimming and J lost 4 bases, with 14 bases between them. The CDR3 runs 15 residues. Per germline, CDR1 MGHRA and CDR2 YSYEKL. The CDR3 sequence: CASSQYGGVRTEAFF. CDR3 bases: TGCGCCAGCAGCCAATACGGGGGGGTGCGCACTGAAGCTTTCTTT.

V and J are TRBV11-2 and TRBJ2-3; 12 bases agree with TRBD2. The CDR3 runs 16 residues. Unmatched junction bases numbered 1, after V lost 1 base and J lost 2 bases. CDR1 and CDR2 (germline): SGHAT, FQNNGV. The CDR3 region has the DNA TGTGCCAGCAGCTTAGGGACTAGCGGGAACACAGATACGCAGTATTTT. Its translation: CASSLGTSGNTDTQYF.

The CDR3: CASSHRDRLVGQYF. Written as DNA, the CDR3 is TGTGCCAGTAGTCACCGGGACCGACTAGTAGGGCAGTACTTC. The chain links TRBV19 to TRBJ2-7, with D possibly TRBD2 on 6 matching bases. Germline loops: CDR1 LNHDA, CDR2 SQIVND (reference sequence). CDR3 length: 14 amino acids. The V end lost 5 bases, the J end lost 9 bases, and 20 bases lay between the germline ends.

The chain carries TRBV5-3 and TRBJ2-7; D is perhaps TRBD1 (5 bases). TRBV5-3 is noted as an ORF with a role that remains uncertain. The CDR3 is made up of 14 amino acids. Trimming removed 5 bases at V and 7 bases at J, with 19 bases between. The CDR3 sequence is CARSPPDTANEQYF. The CDR3 coding sequence is TGTGCCAGAAGTCCTCCGGACACCGCTAATGAGCAGTACTTC.

The chain employs TRBV5-4 and TRBJ2-7; TRBD1 agrees at 11 bases. Germline V gives CDR1 SGHNT, CDR2 YYREEE (reference sequence). This CDR3 spans 15 amino acids. V lost 0 bases and J lost 6; bases outside the gene matches: 5. The chain's CDR3 is CASSLAGTGGIEQYF. The CDR3 nucleotides are TGTGCCAGCAGCTTGGCCGGGACAGGGGGAATCGAGCAGTACTTC.

In its sample, this clone was seen once. The chain has TRBV10-3 and TRBJ2-7, with D possibly TRBD1 on 5 matching bases. The CDR3 has 15 amino acids. V gave up 3 bases and J gave up 2 bases, with 14 bases separating them. Germline V CDR1 and CDR2: ENHRY, SYGVKD. The CDR3 is CAISDPTRVPYEQYF. The CDR3 bases are TGTGCCATCAGTGATCCGACCAGGGTTCCCTACGAGCAGTACTTC.

This sequence joins TRBV15 and TRBJ1-2; D might be TRBD1 (6 bases). This CDR3 region has 13 residues. The germline CDR1 and CDR2 sequences are LNHNV and YYDKDF (reference sequence). Trimming pared 8 bases from V and 8 bases from J, leaving 18 bases between. The CDR3 here is CATGTYPPSGYTF. The CDR3 coding sequence is TGTGCCACCGGGACATACCCTCCGTCCGGCTACACCTTC.

This clone came up a few times. The chain combines TRBV6-5 with TRBJ2-7; 10 bases agree with TRBD1. Germline V lookup: CDR1 MNHEY, CDR2 SVGAGI. The CDR3 sequence is 15 residues long. V gave up 7 bases and J gave up 4 bases; unmatched junction bases: 10. CDR3 protein: CASKPPGQGKYEQYF. The DNA for the CDR3 is TGTGCCAGCAAGCCCCCGGGACAGGGGAAATACGAGCAGTACTTC.

J is TRBJ1-2 and V is TRBV30; D is unclear. The CDR3 totals 15 residues. V lost 2 bases to trimming and J lost 0 bases, with 13 bases between them. The germline V gene has CDR1 GTSNPN and CDR2 SVGIG (reference sequence). CDR3 bases: TGTGCCTGGAGTACCCTAAGAGGGACTAACTATGGCTACACCTTC. It codes for CAWSTLRGTNYGYTF.

The rearrangement uses TRBV4-1 and TRBJ1-5; the D gene is possibly TRBD1 (5 bases). Germline loops: CDR1 MGHRA, CDR2 YSYEKL. V was cut by 1 base and J by 4 bases, with 8 bases left in between. CDR3 length: 14 residues. CDR3 sequence: CASSQAGINQPQHF. The CDR3 DNA follows: TGCGCCAGCAGCCAAGCAGGGATAAATCAGCCCCAGCATTTT.

The V call is TRBV5-1, the J call TRBJ2-5, with 9 bases identical to TRBD1. V was clipped by 4 bases and J by 5 bases; unmatched bases: 6. Per germline, CDR1 SGHRS and CDR2 YFSETQ. This CDR3 is 14 amino acids long. The CDR3 reads CASSPRTGDETQYF. The CDR3 DNA reads as TGCGCCAGCAGCCCCCGGACAGGGGACGAGACCCAGTACTTC. The full variable domain, with the rest looked up from reference TRBV5-1 and TRBJ2-5, is KAGVTQTPRYLIKTRGQQVTLSCSPISGHRSVSWYQQTPGQGLQFLFEYFSETQRNKGNFPGRFSGRQFSNSRSEMNVSTLELGDSALYLCASSPRTGDETQYFGPGTRLLVL.

The chain combines TRBV29-1 with TRBJ1-1; D gene ambiguous. This CDR3 region has 14 residues. The germline V gene encodes CDR1 SQVTM and CDR2 ANQGSEA. Trimming stripped 1 base from V and 4 bases from J, with 13 bases between. CDR3 in DNA: TGCAGCGTTGAAGGAGTCTCATTCGGCACTGAAGCTTTCTTT. It codes for CSVEGVSFGTEAFF.

This clone has just a few counts. The CDR3 here is CASREGTGDYRSNQPQHF. Here the CDR3 DNA reads TGCGCCAGCAGGGAGGGGACAGGGGATTATCGGAGCAATCAGCCCCAGCATTTT. The chain uses TRBV5-1 and TRBJ1-5; 10 positions agree with TRBD1. Germline V gene sequence: CDR1 SGHRS, CDR2 YFSETQ. Trimming cost V 5 bases and J 1 base; bases outside gene matches: 12. The CDR3 spans 18 residues.

The rearrangement uses TRBV6-6 and TRBJ1-6; 9 positions match TRBD1. V was pared by 6 bases and J by 8 bases, with 5 bases of the junction left unmatched. Germline CDR1 is MNHNY and CDR2 is SVGAGI (reference sequence). The length of the CDR3 is 14 residues. The CDR3 loop reads CASRQGAGHSPLHF. The CDR3 nucleotides read TGTGCCAGCAGACAGGGGGCAGGGCATTCACCCCTCCACTTT.

The chain links TRBV7-8 to TRBJ2-7; 7 bases align to TRBD1. The CDR3 is 15 residues long. V lost 3 bases, J lost 0 bases, and 5 bases stayed unmatched. Per the germline V gene, CDR1 is SGHVS and CDR2 is FQNEAQ. The CDR3 loop is CASSFSGTASYEQYF. In DNA form, the CDR3 reads TGTGCCAGCAGCTTCTCCGGGACAGCCTCCTACGAGCAGTACTTC.

This chain connects TRBV3-1 (or the pseudogene TRBV3-2) to TRBJ2-5, with 14 nucleotides matching TRBD2. J was trimmed by 1 base and V by 1 base; bases with no gene match: 8. Looked up from germline, CDR1 is LGHDT and CDR2 is YNNKEL (reference sequence). This CDR3 is 19 amino acids long. The DNA for the CDR3 is TGTGCCAGCAGCCAAGGACTAGCGGGGGGGCTGAGGGGCCAAGAGACCCAGTACTTC. Its protein is CASSQGLAGGLRGQETQYF.

CDR3 region: CASSSSGGQLYEQYF. In DNA, the CDR3 is TGTGCCAGCAGCTCAAGCGGGGGTCAACTCTACGAGCAGTACTTC. J is TRBJ2-7 and V is TRBV6-5; 8 bases map to TRBD2. Germline V gives CDR1 MNHEY, CDR2 SVGAGI. This CDR3 is built from 15 residues. Trimming cost V 6 bases and J 3 bases; bases outside gene matches: 10.

This clone showed up just once. V gene TRBV10-3 combines with J gene TRBJ2-1; D call uncertain. The germline CDR1 and CDR2 sequences are ENHRY and SYGVKD. The CDR3 is 17 amino acids. Trimming took 2 bases from V and 0 from J, leaving 14 bases between them. CDR3 DNA sequence: TGTGCCATCAGTGAGGGAAAAGGCGCGGCCTCCTACAATGAGCAGTTCTTC. Translated: CAISEGKGAASYNEQFF.

This clone was seen just once. The genes are TRBV28 and TRBJ2-1, with 13 bases fitting TRBD2. V gave up 1 base and J gave up 0 bases; unmatched junction bases: 6. CDR1 MDHEN and CDR2 SYDVKM come from the germline V gene. The CDR3 loop spans 19 amino acids. The DNA of the CDR3 is TGTGCCAGCAGTTTATTACCGGGACTAGCGGGGAGCTCCTACAATGAGCAGTTCTTC. Amino acids: CASSLLPGLAGSSYNEQFF.

This chain connects TRBV28 to TRBJ1-4; 7 nucleotides agree with TRBD1. The CDR3 is made up of 15 amino acids. Unmatched junction bases numbered 5, after V lost 4 bases and J lost 3 bases. CDR1 is MDHEN, CDR2 SYDVKM, per germline. The DNA of the CDR3 is TGTGCCAGCAGTTCATCAGGGGGGCCTAATGAAAAACTGTTTTTT. Amino acids: CASSSSGGPNEKLFF.

The table lists this clone with a count of one. The chain couples TRBV7-2 to TRBJ1-1; TRBD1 is a possible D gene (6 bases). V was trimmed by 7 bases and J by 4 bases, leaving 16 bases between them. The germline V gene has CDR1 SGHTA and CDR2 FQGNSA. The CDR3 sequence is 14 residues long. This CDR3 reads CASTRNRAFTEAFF. The CDR3 DNA follows: TGTGCCAGCACCCGAAACAGGGCCTTCACTGAAGCTTTCTTT.